Below are 18 T cell receptor beta chains sequenced from a single sample in a study of cytomegalovirus exposure and HLA in healthy donors. Primers included in the PCR were 60 Vbeta and 13 Jbeta primers. Assay used: immunoSEQ multiplex PCR; TCRdb lists only in-frame clones, some missing. The table includes about 60,000 clones, approximately 80% detected once. Sequenced material: PBMCs. The receptors here all came from a woman between 35 and 50 years old in good health and CMV-seropositive.

The genes are TRBV7-9 and TRBJ2-5, with 7 bases identical to TRBD1. The germline V gene encodes CDR1 SEHNR and CDR2 FQNEAQ (reference sequence). Unmatched junction bases numbered 1, after V lost 3 bases and J lost 3 bases. The CDR3 is 13 residues long. The chain's CDR3 is CASSFGTEETQYF. The CDR3 DNA sequence: TGTGCCAGCAGCTTTGGGACAGAAGAGACCCAGTACTTC.

The chain is built from TRBV30 and TRBJ1-2; a possible D gene is TRBD1 (6 bases). The CDR3 spans 12 residues. CDR1 and CDR2 from the germline V gene are GTSNPN and SVGIG (reference sequence). Trimming shortened V by 0 bases and J by 7 bases, and 9 bases separated the two germline ends. CDR3 sequence (DNA): TGTGCCTGGAGTGTACAACAGGGTGGCTACACCTTC. Translating it yields CAWSVQQGGYTF.

The chain joins TRBV2 to TRBJ2-2; TRBD1 matches at 8 bases. Losses at the gene ends were 6 bases for V and 4 bases for J; bases not matched to a gene: 4. This CDR3 is 14 amino acids long. Germline loops: CDR1 SNHLY, CDR2 FYNNEI. CDR3 amino acids: CASSSTGGTGELFF. The DNA of the CDR3 is TGTGCCAGCAGCAGTACAGGGGGCACCGGGGAGCTGTTTTTT.

In DNA form, the CDR3 reads TGTGCCAGCAGCTCGGACAGGGGATTGGCTGGGGCCAACGTCCTGACTTTC. Protein sequence: CASSSDRGLAGANVLTF. The chain is built from TRBV13 and TRBJ2-6; TRBD1 matches at 9 bases. This CDR3 spans 17 amino acids. Per germline, CDR1 PRHDT and CDR2 FYEKMQ (reference sequence). Trimming removed 4 bases from V and 2 bases from J; junction bases left unmatched: 6.

The V and J genes are TRBV29-1 and TRBJ1-2, with a weak D call TRBD1 (5 bases). Germline CDR1 SQVTM, CDR2 ANQGSEA. Trimming shortened V by 1 base and J by 10 bases, and 13 bases separated the two germline ends. The CDR3 contains 12 residues. As DNA, the CDR3 is TGCAGCGTTGAAGTGACAGCGAGGATCTACACCTTC. This encodes CSVEVTARIYTF. Using reference TRBV29-1 and TRBJ1-2 for the parts outside the CDR3, the full variable domain is SAVISQKPSRDICQRGTSLTIQCQVDSQVTMMFWYRQQPGQSLTLIATANQGSEATYESGFVIDKFPISRPNLTFSTLTVSNMSPEDSSIYLCSVEVTARIYTFGSGTRLTVV.

V gene TRBV5-4 combines with J gene TRBJ1-1; 9 bases agree with TRBD1. The CDR3 runs 15 residues. The germline gives CDR1 SGHNT, CDR2 YYREEE (reference sequence). With 4 bases clipped from V and 6 bases from J, the junction kept 10 bases outside the gene matches. The CDR3 DNA is TGTGCCAGCAGCATAGGGACAGGGCGGGTAGCTGAAGCTTTCTTT. Translating gives CASSIGTGRVAEAFF.

The gene calls are TRBV19 and TRBJ1-5; weak D call: TRBD1 (5 bases). Per the germline V gene, CDR1 is LNHDA and CDR2 is SQIVND (reference sequence). The ends were cut back, 5 bases at V and 0 bases at J, with 20 bases in the middle. This CDR3 has 18 amino acids. The CDR3 here is CASSVDTPGVSSNQPQHF. CDR3 DNA sequence: TGTGCCAGTAGTGTGGACACCCCGGGAGTATCTAGCAATCAGCCCCAGCATTTT.

This clone was seen once. J is TRBJ1-3 and V is TRBV7-9; maybe TRBD1 (6 bases). This CDR3 spans 17 amino acids. Germline CDR1 SEHNR, CDR2 FQNEAQ (reference sequence). The ends were cut back, 2 bases at V and 0 bases at J, with 14 bases in the middle. The CDR3: CASSLRDTSLSGNTIYF. DNA of the CDR3: TGTGCCAGCAGCTTAAGGGACACCAGTCTCTCTGGAAACACCATATATTTT.

This clone was seen only a few times. V and J are TRBV5-5 and TRBJ1-6; D might be TRBD1 (6 bases). Trimming stripped 0 bases from V and 7 bases from J, with 17 bases between. Germline loops: CDR1 SGHKS, CDR2 YYEKEE (reference sequence). The CDR3 loop spans 17 amino acids. CDR3 sequence (DNA): TGTGCCAGCAGCTTGGGACGTCCGGGACACGGCAATTCACCCCTCCACTTT. Translation gives CASSLGRPGHGNSPLHF.

This clone was detected only a few times. Different DNA sequences within this sample yield the same CDR3. J is TRBJ2-1 and V is TRBV2; 7 nucleotides line up with TRBD2. CDR3 length: 14 residues. J lost 0 bases, V lost 6 bases, and 2 bases had no gene match. Germline V lookup: CDR1 SNHLY, CDR2 FYNNEI. CDR3: CASSGGSSYNEQFF. In DNA form, the CDR3 reads TGTGCCAGCAGCGGGGGGAGCTCCTACAATGAGCAGTTCTTC.

The J gene is TRBJ2-5, the V gene TRBV9, with 8 bases lining up with TRBD1. V shed 1 base and J 1 base; nucleotides not matched to a gene: 0. The CDR3 spans 14 residues. The V gene's germline CDR1 is SGDLS and CDR2 YYNGEE. In DNA form, the CDR3 reads TGTGCCAGCAGCGTAACAGGGGGCCAAGAGACCCAGTACTTC. Translated, it gives CASSVTGGQETQYF.

The chain couples TRBV2 to TRBJ2-5; D possibly uses TRBD1 or TRBD2 (5 bases each). Gene TRBJ2-7 matches the end of the DNA better, so the J call may be wrong. CDR3 length equals 16 residues. The germline V gene has CDR1 SNHLY and CDR2 FYNNEI. The CDR3 loop reads CASSEEYGAGGYEQYF. CDR3 nucleotides: TGTGCCAGCAGTGAAGAGTATGGGGCTGGGGGCTACGAGCAGTACTTC.

The rearrangement joins TRBV7-2 to TRBJ2-3; D not certain. With 3 bases removed from V and 1 base from J, the gap between germline ends came to 8 bases. CDR3 size: 14 residues. CDR1 is SGHTA, CDR2 FQGNSA, per germline. CDR3 in amino acids: CASSFAGGTDTQYF. CDR3 in DNA: TGTGCCAGCAGCTTTGCAGGTGGCACAGATACGCAGTATTTT.

This clone occurred once. This chain links TRBV2 with TRBJ2-2; D is unresolved. This CDR3 has 13 residues. Germline V gene lookup returns CDR1 SNHLY and CDR2 FYNNEI. Trimming took off 1 base at V and 4 bases at J, with 4 bases between the two ends. The CDR3 DNA is TGTGCCAGCAGTGAAGGGCCCACCGGGGAGCTGTTTTTT. Residues: CASSEGPTGELFF.

The chain employs TRBV10-3 and TRBJ2-7, with 9 bases matching TRBD1. This CDR3 has 17 amino acids. CDR1 and CDR2 from the germline V gene are ENHRY and SYGVKD. The V segment lost 0 bases and the J segment 5 bases; nucleotides outside the gene matches: 11. The CDR3, as DNA: TGTGCCATCAGTGAGTCCCGGTTCCGGGACAGGGTAAACGAGCAGTACTTC. Encoded protein: CAISESRFRDRVNEQYF.

V usage is TRBV27 and J usage is TRBJ1-5; D uncertain. The germline gives CDR1 MNHEY, CDR2 SMNVEV (reference sequence). V was clipped by 3 bases and J by 3 bases, with 6 bases between them. The CDR3 contains 13 residues. The CDR3 coding sequence is TGTGCCAGCAGTTTGAACACCAATCAGCCCCAGCATTTT. Residues: CASSLNTNQPQHF.

V usage is TRBV7-2 and J usage is TRBJ1-1; TRBD1 aligns across 7 bases. Germline V gives CDR1 SGHTA, CDR2 FQGNSA. The trim removed 6 bases at V and 5 bases at J, leaving 3 bases unmatched. CDR3 length: 12 residues. In DNA, the CDR3 is TGTGCCAGCAGACAGGGGTGGACTGAAGCTTTCTTT. This gives the protein CASRQGWTEAFF.

The V gene is TRBV5-5, the J gene TRBJ1-5; no reliable D call. V was cut by 1 base and J by 0 bases, with 8 bases left in between. CDR1 and CDR2 from the germline V gene are SGHKS and YYEKEE (reference sequence). CDR3 size: 15 residues. Here the CDR3 reads CASSLQSFSNQPQHF. CDR3 sequence (DNA): TGTGCCAGCAGCTTGCAGTCATTTAGCAATCAGCCCCAGCATTTT.